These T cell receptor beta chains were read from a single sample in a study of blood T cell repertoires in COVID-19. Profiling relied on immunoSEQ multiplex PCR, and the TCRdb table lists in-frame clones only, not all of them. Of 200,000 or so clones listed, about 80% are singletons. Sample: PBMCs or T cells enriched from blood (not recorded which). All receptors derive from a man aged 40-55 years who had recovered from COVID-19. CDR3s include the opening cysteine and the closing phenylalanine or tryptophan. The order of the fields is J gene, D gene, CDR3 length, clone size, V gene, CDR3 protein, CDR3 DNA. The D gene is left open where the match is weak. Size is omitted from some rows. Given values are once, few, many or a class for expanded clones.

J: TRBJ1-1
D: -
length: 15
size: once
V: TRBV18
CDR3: CASSPPSDMWGEAFF
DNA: TGTGCCAGCTCACCACCGTCGGACATGTGGGGTGAAGCTTTCTTT

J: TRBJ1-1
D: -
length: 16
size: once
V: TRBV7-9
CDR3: CASSASTGLKDTEAFF
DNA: TGTGCCAGCAGCGCCTCTACAGGGCTAAAGGACACTGAAGCTTTCTTT

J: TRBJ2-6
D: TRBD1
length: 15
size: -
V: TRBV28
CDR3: CASRLQGDGANVLTF
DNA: TGTGCCAGCAGGTTACAGGGGGACGGGGCCAACGTCCTGACTTTC

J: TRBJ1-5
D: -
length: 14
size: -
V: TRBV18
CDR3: CASSLRGNNQPQHF
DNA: TGTGCCAGCTCACTTAGAGGGAACAATCAGCCCCAGCATTTT

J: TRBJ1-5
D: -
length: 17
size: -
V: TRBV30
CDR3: CAWSGDRVGLSNQPQHF
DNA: TGTGCCTGGAGTGGGGATCGTGTAGGACTGAGCAATCAGCCCCAGCATTTT

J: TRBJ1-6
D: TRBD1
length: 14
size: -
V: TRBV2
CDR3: CARGGGTGGSPLHF
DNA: TGTGCCCGTGGGGGTGGGACAGGGGGCTCACCCCTCCACTTT

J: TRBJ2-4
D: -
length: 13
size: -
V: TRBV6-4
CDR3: CASSVDRRNIQYF
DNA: TGTGCCAGCAGTGTCGACAGGCGGAACATTCAGTACTTC

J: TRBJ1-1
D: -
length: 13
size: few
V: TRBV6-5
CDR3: CASSYSANTEAFF
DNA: TGTGCCAGCAGTTACTCGGCGAACACTGAAGCTTTCTTT

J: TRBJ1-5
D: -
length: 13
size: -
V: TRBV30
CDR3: CAWSVRGSQPQHF
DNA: TGTGCCTGGAGTGTAAGAGGATCTCAGCCCCAGCATTTT

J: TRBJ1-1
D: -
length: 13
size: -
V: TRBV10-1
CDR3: CASSPNGNTEAFF
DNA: TGCGCCAGCAGTCCGAACGGGAACACTGAAGCTTTCTTT

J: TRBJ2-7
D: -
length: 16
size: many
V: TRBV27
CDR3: CASSLSNPDRGHEQYF
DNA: TGTGCCAGCAGTTTATCGAATCCGGACAGAGGGCACGAGCAGTACTTC

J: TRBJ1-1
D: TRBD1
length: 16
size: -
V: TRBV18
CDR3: CASSPNPPTGSTEAFF
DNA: TGTGCCAGCTCACCCAACCCACCGACAGGGAGCACTGAAGCTTTCTTT

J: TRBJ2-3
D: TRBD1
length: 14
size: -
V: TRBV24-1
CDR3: CATSNRGTTDTQYF
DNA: TGTGCCACCAGCAACAGGGGCACCACAGATACGCAGTATTTT

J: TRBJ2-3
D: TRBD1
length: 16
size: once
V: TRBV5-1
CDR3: CASSLALQGATDTQYF
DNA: TGCGCCAGCAGCTTGGCCTTACAGGGGGCTACAGATACGCAGTATTTT

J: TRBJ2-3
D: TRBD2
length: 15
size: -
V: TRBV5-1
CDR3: CASSGTSGGPGTQYF
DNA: TGCGCCAGCAGCGGGACTAGCGGGGGGCCCGGTACGCAGTATTTT

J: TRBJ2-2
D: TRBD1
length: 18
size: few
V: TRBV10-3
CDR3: CAISESRSDRRRTGELFF
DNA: TGTGCCATCAGTGAGTCGAGGTCGGACAGGCGGAGGACCGGGGAGCTGTTTTTT

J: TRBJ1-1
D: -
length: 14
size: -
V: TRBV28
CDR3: CASSRWGGNTEAFF
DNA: TGTGCCAGCAGCCGATGGGGGGGCAACACTGAAGCTTTCTTT

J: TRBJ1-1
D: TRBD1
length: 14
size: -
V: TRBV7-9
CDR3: CASSPGQGSTEAFF
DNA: TGTGCCAGCAGCCCTGGACAGGGGAGCACTGAAGCTTTCTTT

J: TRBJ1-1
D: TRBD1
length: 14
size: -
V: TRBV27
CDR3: CASSLSTGGPEAFF
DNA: TGTGCCAGCAGTTTATCGACAGGGGGCCCTGAAGCTTTCTTT

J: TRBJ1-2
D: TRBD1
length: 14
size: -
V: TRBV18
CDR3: CASSPPPGGHGYTF
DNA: TGTGCCAGCTCACCCCCCCCAGGGGGCCATGGCTACACCTTC

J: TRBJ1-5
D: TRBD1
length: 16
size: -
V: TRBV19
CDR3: CASSPGTAYSNQPQHF
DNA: TGTGCCAGTAGTCCTGGGACAGCCTATAGCAATCAGCCCCAGCATTTT

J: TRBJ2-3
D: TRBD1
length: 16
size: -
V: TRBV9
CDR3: CASSPGTGHRTDTQYF
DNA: TGTGCCAGCAGCCCCGGGACAGGGCATCGGACAGATACGCAGTATTTT

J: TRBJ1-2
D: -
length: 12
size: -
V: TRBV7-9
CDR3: CASSVHAGVYTF
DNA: TGTGCCAGCAGCGTGCATGCGGGAGTCTACACCTTC

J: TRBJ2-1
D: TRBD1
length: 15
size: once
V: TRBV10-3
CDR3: CAIEPGQGAYNEQFF
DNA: TGTGCCATAGAACCGGGACAGGGGGCCTACAATGAGCAGTTCTTC

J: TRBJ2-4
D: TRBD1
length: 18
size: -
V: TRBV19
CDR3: CASSDLSGQGASKNIQYF
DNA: TGTGCCAGTAGTGACCTCTCGGGACAGGGGGCGTCTAAAAACATTCAGTACTTC

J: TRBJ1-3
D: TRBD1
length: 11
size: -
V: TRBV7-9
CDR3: CASSFRGAIYF
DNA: TGTGCCAGCAGCTTCAGGGGGGCCATATATTTT

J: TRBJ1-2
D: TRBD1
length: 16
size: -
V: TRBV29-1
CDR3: CSGEDRGQRGNYGYTF
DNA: TGCAGCGGGGAGGACAGGGGGCAAAGGGGGAACTATGGCTACACCTTC

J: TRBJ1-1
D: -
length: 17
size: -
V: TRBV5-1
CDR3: CASTVRSGSVVGTEAFF
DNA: TGCGCCAGCACTGTGAGATCGGGAAGTGTAGTAGGAACTGAAGCTTTCTTT

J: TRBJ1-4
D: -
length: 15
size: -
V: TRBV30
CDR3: CAWSVSNTPNEKLFF
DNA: TGTGCCTGGAGTGTGTCCAACACCCCAAATGAAAAACTGTTTTTT

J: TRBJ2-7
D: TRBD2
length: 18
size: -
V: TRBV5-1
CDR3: CASSLRRTSGGPSYEQYF
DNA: TGCGCCAGCAGCCTACGCCGGACTAGCGGGGGGCCCTCCTACGAGCAGTACTTC

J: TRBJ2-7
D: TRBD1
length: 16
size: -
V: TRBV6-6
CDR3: CASSYATGESAGEQYF
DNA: TGTGCCAGCAGTTACGCAACAGGGGAATCGGCTGGCGAGCAGTACTTC

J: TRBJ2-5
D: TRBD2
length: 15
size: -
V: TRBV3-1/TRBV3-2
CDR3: CASSQGTSPTRTQYF
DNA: TGTGCCAGCAGCCAGGGGACTAGCCCGACCAGGACCCAGTACTTC

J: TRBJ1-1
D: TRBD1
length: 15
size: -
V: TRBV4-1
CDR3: CASKGTGTWNTEAFF
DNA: TGCGCCAGCAAGGGGACAGGGACTTGGAACACTGAAGCTTTCTTT

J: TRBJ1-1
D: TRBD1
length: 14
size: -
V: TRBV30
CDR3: CAWRGQGAKTEAFF
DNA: TGTGCCTGGAGGGGACAGGGGGCTAAGACTGAAGCTTTCTTT

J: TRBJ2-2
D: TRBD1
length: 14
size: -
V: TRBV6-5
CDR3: CASRGTVNTGELFF
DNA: TGTGCCAGCAGAGGGACAGTGAACACCGGGGAGCTGTTTTTT

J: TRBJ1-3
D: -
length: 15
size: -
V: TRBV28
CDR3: CASSRLGTPIQVRYF
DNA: TGTGCCAGCTCCCGCCTCGGGACACCCATCCAGGTTCGGTATTTT

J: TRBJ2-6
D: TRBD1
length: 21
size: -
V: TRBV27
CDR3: CASSLKGVRDRGLSGANVLTF
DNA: TGTGCCAGCAGTTTAAAGGGCGTTAGGGACAGGGGGCTCTCTGGGGCCAACGTCCTGACTTTC

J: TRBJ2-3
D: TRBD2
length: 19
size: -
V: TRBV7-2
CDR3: CASSLSPSGASGGTDTQYF
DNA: TGTGCCAGCAGCTTATCGCCTAGCGGGGCCTCGGGAGGCACAGATACGCAGTATTTT

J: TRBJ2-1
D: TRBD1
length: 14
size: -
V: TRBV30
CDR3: CAWTRQGPQDGQFF
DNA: TGTGCCTGGACAAGACAGGGTCCCCAGGATGGGCAGTTCTTC

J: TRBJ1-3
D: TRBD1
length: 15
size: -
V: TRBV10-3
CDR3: CAISLGQGSGNTIYF
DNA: TGTGCCATCAGCCTGGGACAGGGGAGTGGAAACACCATATATTTT

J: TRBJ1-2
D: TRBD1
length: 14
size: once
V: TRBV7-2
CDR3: CASSLQGAGYGYTF
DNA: TGTGCCAGCAGCTTACAGGGGGCAGGCTATGGCTACACCTTC

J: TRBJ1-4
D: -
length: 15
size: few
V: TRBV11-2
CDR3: CASSSRGMANEKLFF
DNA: TGTGCCAGCAGCTCTCGAGGGATGGCTAATGAAAAACTGTTTTTT

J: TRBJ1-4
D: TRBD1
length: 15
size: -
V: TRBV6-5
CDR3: CASGQGLATNEKLFF
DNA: TGTGCCTCGGGACAGGGCCTCGCAACTAATGAAAAACTGTTTTTT

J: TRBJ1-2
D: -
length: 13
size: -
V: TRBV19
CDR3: CASSIWDTHGYTF
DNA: TGTGCCAGTAGCATATGGGACACGCATGGCTACACCTTC